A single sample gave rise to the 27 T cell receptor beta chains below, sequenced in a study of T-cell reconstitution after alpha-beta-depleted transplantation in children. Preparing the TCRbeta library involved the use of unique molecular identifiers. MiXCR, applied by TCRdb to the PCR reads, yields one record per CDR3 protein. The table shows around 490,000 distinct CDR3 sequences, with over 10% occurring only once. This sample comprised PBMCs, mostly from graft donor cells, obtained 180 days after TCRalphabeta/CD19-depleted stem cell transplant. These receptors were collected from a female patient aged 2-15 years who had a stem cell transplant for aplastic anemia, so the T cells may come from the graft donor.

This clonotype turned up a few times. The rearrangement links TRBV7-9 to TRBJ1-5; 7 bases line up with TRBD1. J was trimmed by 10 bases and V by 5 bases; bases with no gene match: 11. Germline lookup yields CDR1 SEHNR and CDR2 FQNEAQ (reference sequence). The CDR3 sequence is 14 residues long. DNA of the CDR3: TGTGCCAGCAGCCTAGGGGGACAGCGTGGACCCCAGCATTTT. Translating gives CASSLGGQRGPQHF.

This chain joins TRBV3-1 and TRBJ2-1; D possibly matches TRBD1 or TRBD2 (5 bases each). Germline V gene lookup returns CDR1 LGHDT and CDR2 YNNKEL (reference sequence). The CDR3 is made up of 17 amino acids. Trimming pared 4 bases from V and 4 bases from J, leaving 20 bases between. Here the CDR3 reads CASSPPSVGVLYNEQFF. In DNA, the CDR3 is TGTGCCAGCAGCCCCCCTAGTGTGGGGGTCCTGTACAATGAGCAGTTCTTC.

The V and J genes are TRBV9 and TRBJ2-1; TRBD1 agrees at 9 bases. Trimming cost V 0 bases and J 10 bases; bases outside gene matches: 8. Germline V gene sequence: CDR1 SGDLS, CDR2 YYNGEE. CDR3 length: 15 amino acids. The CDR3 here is CASSVAGDRGGEQFF. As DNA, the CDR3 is TGTGCCAGCAGCGTAGCTGGAGACAGGGGGGGAGAGCAGTTCTTC. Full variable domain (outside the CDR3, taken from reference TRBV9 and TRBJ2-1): DSGVTQTPKHLITATGQRVTLRCSPRSGDLSVYWYQQSLDQGLQFLIQYYNGEERAKGNILERFSAQQFPDLHSELNLSSLELGDSALYFCASSVAGDRGGEQFFGPGTRLTVL.

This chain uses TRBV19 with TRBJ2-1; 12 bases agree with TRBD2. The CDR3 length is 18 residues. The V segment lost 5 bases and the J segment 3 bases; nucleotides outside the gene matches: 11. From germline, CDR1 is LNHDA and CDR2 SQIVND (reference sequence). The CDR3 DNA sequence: TGTGCCAGTAGTCGTGGCCTAGCGGGAGGGCCCGGCTACAATGAGCAGTTCTTC. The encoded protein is CASSRGLAGGPGYNEQFF.

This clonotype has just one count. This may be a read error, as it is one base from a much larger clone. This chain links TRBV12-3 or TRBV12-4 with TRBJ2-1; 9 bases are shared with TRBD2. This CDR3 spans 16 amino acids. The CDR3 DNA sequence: TGTGCCAGCAGCAGAATAGCGGGGGCCCCTGACAATGAGCACTTCTTC. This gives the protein CASSRIAGAPDNEHFF.

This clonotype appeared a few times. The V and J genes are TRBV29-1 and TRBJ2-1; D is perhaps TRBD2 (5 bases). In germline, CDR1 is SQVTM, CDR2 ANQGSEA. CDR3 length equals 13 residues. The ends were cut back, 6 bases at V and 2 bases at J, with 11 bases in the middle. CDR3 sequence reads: CSVPTRPYNEQFF. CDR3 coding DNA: TGCAGCGTGCCCACTAGGCCCTACAATGAGCAGTTCTTC.

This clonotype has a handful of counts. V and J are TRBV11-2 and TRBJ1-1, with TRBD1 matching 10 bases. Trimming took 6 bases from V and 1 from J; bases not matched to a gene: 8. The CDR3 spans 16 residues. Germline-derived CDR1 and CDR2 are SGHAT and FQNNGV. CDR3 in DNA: TGTGCCAGCAGTCGCAGACAGGGGGCGAGGAACACTGAAGCTTTCTTT. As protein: CASSRRQGARNTEAFF.

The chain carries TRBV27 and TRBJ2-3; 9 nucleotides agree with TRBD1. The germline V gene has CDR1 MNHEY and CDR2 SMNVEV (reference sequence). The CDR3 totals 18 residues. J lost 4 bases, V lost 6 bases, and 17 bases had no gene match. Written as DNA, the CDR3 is TGTGCCAGCAGGCTTCTTCCCCGGGACAGGGCAAGGGCAGATACGCAGTATTTT. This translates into CASRLLPRDRARADTQYF.

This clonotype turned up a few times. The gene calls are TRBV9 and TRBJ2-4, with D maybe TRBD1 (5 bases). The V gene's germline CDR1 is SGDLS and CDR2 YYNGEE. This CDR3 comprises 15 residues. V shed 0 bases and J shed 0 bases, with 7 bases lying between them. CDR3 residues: CASSVEGLAKNIQYF. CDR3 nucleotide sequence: TGTGCCAGCAGCGTAGAGGGGCTAGCCAAAAACATTCAGTACTTC.

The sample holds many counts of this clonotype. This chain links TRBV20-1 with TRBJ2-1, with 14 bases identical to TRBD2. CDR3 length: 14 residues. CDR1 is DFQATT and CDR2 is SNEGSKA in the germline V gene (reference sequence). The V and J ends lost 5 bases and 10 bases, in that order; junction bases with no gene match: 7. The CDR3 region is CSAGGLAGAGEQFF. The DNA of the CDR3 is TGCAGTGCTGGGGGACTAGCGGGAGCCGGGGAGCAGTTCTTC.

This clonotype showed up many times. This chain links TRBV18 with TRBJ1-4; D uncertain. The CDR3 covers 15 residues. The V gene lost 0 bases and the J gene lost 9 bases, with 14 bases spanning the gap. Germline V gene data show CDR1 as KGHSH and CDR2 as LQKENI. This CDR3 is CASSPPNGERKKLFF. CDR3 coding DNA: TGTGCCAGCTCACCACCTAATGGGGAAAGGAAAAAACTGTTTTTT.

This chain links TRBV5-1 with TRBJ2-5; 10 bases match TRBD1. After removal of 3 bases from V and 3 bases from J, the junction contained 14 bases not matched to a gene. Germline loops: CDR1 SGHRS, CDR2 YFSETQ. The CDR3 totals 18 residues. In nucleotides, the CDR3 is TGCGCCAGCAGCTCGACAGGGGGCGCAGTGCGGCGGAAAGAGACCCAGTACTTC. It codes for CASSSTGGAVRRKETQYF.

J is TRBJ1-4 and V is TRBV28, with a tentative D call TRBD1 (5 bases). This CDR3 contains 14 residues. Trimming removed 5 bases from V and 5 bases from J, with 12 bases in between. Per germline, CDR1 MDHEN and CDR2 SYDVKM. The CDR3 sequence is CASSVVTVNEKLFF. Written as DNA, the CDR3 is TGTGCCAGCAGTGTTGTGACAGTAAATGAAAAACTGTTTTTT.

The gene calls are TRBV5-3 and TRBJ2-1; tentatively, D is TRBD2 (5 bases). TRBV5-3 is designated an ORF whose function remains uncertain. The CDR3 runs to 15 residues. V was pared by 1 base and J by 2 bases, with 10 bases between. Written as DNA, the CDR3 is TGTGCCAGAAGCTTGAGCCGGGGAACCTACAATGAGCAGTTCTTC. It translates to CARSLSRGTYNEQFF.

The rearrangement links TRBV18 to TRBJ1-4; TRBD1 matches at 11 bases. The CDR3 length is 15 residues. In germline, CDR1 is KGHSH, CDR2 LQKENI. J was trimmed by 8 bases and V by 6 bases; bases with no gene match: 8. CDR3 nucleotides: TGTGCCAGCTCGGCCGGACAGGGGGCCGGAGAAAAACTGTTTTTT. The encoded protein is CASSAGQGAGEKLFF.

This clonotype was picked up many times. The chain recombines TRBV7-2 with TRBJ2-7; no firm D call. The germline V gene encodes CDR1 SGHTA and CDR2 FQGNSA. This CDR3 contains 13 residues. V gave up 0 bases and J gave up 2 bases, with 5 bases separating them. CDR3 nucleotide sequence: TGTGCCAGCAGCTTAGCGACGACCTACGAGCAGTACTTC. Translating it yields CASSLATTYEQYF.

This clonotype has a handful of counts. The CDR3 region is CASSLGTLEAFF. In nucleotides, the CDR3 is TGTGCCAGCAGCTTAGGTACGCTTGAAGCTTTCTTT. The rearrangement joins TRBV7-2 to TRBJ1-1; D ambiguous. This CDR3 is built from 12 residues. V was clipped by 1 base and J by 7 bases, with 7 bases between them. Germline V CDR1 and CDR2: SGHTA, FQGNSA.

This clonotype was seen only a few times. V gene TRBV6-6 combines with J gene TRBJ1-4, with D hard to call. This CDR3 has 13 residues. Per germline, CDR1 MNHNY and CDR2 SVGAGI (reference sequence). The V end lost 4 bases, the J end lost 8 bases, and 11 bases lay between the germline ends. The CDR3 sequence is CASSSWAGEKLFF. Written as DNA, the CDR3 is TGTGCCAGCAGTTCCTGGGCGGGGGAAAAACTGTTTTTT.

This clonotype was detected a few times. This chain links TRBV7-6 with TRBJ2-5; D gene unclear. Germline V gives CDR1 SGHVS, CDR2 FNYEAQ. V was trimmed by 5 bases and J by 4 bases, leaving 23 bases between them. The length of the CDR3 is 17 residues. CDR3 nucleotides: TGTGCCAGCAGCCGAAAACCTCCGACGCCGGTGGGAGAGACCCAGTACTTC. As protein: CASSRKPPTPVGETQYF.

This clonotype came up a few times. CDR3 DNA sequence: TGTGCCAGCAGTTACTCATCCCTAGCAAACTCCTACAATGAGCAGTTCTTC. It specifies CASSYSSLANSYNEQFF. This chain links TRBV6-5 with TRBJ2-1; D is perhaps TRBD2 (5 bases). Germline CDR1 reads MNHEY; CDR2 reads SVGAGI. The V end lost 0 bases, the J end lost 0 bases, and 12 bases lay between the germline ends. The CDR3 consists of 17 residues.

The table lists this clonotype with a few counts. DNA of the CDR3: TGTGCCAGCAGTTTTGTAGCGGGAGGCGTGGGGGAGTACTTC. It codes for CASSFVAGGVGEYF. This sequence joins TRBV12-3 or TRBV12-4 and TRBJ2-7, with 10 bases lining up with TRBD2. The CDR3 has 14 amino acids. V trimming: 3 bases; J trimming: 11 bases; junction bases outside the gene matches: 10.

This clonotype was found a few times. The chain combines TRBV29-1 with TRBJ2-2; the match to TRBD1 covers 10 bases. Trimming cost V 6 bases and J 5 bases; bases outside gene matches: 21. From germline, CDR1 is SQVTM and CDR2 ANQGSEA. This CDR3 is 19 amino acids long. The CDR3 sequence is CSVRDRGGSGLAETGELFF. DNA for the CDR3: TGCAGCGTCCGGGACAGGGGTGGTTCAGGACTAGCAGAAACCGGGGAGCTGTTTTTT.

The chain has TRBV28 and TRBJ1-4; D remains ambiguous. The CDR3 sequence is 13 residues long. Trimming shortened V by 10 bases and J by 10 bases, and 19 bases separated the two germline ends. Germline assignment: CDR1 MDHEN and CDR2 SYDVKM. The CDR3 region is CATAWPSKAKLFF. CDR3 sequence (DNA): TGTGCCACCGCTTGGCCCAGTAAAGCAAAACTGTTTTTT. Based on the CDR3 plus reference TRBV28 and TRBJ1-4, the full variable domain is DVKVTQSSRYLVKRTGEKVFLECVQDMDHENMFWYRQDPGLGLRLIYFSYDVKMKEKGDIPEGYSVSREKKERFSLILESASTNQTSMYLCATAWPSKAKLFFGSGTQLSVL.

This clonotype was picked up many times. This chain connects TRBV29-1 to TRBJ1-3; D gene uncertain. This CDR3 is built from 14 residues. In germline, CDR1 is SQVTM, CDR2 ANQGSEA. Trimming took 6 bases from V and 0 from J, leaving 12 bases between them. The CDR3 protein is CSVALSYSGNTIYF. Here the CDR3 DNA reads TGCAGCGTGGCACTTTCCTACTCTGGAAACACCATATATTTT.

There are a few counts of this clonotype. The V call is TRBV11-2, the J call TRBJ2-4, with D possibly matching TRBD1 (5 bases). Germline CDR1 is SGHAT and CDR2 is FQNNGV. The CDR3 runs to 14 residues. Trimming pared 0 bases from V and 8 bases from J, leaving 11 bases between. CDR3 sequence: CASSLEGAGDIQYF. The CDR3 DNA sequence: TGTGCCAGCAGCTTAGAAGGGGCCGGCGACATTCAGTACTTC. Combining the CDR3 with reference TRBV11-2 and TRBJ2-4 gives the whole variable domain EAGVAQSPRYKIIEKRQSVAFWCNPISGHATLYWYQQILGQGPKLLIQFQNNGVVDDSQLPKDRFSAERLKGVDSTLKIQPAKLEDSAVYLCASSLEGAGDIQYFGAGTRLSVL.

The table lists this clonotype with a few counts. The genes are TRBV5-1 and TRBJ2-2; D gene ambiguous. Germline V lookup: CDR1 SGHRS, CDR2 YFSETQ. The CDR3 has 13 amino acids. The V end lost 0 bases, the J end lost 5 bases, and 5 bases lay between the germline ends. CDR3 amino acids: CASSLVYTGELFF. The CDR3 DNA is TGCGCCAGCAGCTTGGTGTATACCGGGGAGCTGTTTTTT.

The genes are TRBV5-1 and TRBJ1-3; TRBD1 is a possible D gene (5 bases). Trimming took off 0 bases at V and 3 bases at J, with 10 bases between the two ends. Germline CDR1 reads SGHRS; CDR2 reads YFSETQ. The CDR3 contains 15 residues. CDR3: CASSLEGRDGNTIYF. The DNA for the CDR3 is TGCGCCAGCAGCTTGGAGGGGAGAGATGGAAACACCATATATTTT. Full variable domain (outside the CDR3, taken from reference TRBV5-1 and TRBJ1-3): KAGVTQTPRYLIKTRGQQVTLSCSPISGHRSVSWYQQTPGQGLQFLFEYFSETQRNKGNFPGRFSGRQFSNSRSEMNVSTLELGDSALYLCASSLEGRDGNTIYFGEGSWLTVV.